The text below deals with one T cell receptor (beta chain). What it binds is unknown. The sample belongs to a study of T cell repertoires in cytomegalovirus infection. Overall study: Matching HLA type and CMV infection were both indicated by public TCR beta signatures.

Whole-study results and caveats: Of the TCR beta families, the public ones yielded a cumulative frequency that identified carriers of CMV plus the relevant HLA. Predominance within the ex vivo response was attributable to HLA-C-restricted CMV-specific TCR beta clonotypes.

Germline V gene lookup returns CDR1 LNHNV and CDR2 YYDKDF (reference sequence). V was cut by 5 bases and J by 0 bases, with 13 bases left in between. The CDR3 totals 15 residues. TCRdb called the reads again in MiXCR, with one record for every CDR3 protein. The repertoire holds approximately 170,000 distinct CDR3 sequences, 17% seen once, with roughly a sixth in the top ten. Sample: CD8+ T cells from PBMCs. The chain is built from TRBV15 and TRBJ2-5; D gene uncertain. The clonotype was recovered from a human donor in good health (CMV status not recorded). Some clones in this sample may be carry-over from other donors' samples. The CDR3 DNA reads TGTGCCACCAGCCTACTAAGACCGAACCAAGAGACCCAGTACTTC. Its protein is CATSLLRPNQETQYF. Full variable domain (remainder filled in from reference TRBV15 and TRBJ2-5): DAMVIQNPRYQVTQFGKPVTLSCSQTLNHNVMYWYQQKSSQAPKLLFHYYDKDFNNEADTPDNFQSRRPNTSFCFLDIRSPGLGDTAMYLCATSLLRPNQETQYFGPGTRLLVL.